This TCR beta chain was identified in a study of T cells in tuberculosis. Background on the study: T cells were selected with CD1B tetramers loaded with glucose monomycolate. Study-level results: A GMM-specific repertoire classifier reached 80% to 90% accuracy, AUROC 0.90.

On this clone itself: Its antigen remains unknown.

Sequencing used immunoSEQ multiplex PCR; TCRdb keeps in-frame clones, though not all of them. Of about 34,000 clones in the sample, roughly 93% were seen once. The sample's time point: new active TB diagnosis, blood taken before or within 7 days of starting treatment. Each donor contributed roughly 100,000 T cells on average, unsorted. Material: PBMCs, obtained at tuberculosis diagnosis. The receptor was isolated from an adult with tuberculosis.

As DNA, the CDR3 is TGTGCCAGCAGCTTCTCCCAGGGGTCCTACGAGCAGTACTTC. It is translated as CASSFSQGSYEQYF. The chain is built from TRBV7-9 and TRBJ2-7; perhaps TRBD1 as D (6 bases). The V end lost 3 bases, the J end lost 1 base, and 10 bases lay between the germline ends. The germline V gene has CDR1 SEHNR and CDR2 FQNEAQ (reference sequence). The CDR3 covers 14 residues.